Below are 4 T cell receptor beta chains sequenced from a single sample in a study of a mutant IDH1 vaccine in newly diagnosed glioma. Sequencing was performed with immunoSEQ multiplex PCR; in TCRdb, only in-frame clones are kept and a portion is missing. The profile shows 50,000 to 65,000 clones, approximately 78% of them singletons. Time point reported: baseline, week 1 (first vaccination visit). Treatment meaning: pre-vaccination baseline after standard-of-care therapy. The sequences come from PBMCs, collected from a glioma patient treated with radiotherapy, temozolomide or both. These receptors all stem from a man aged 18 to 30 with glioma.

The J gene is TRBJ2-5, the V gene TRBV9, with a possible D match to TRBD2 (6 bases). The germline V and J ends were trimmed by 0 bases and 1 base, with 10 bases remaining between them. Germline CDR1 SGDLS, CDR2 YYNGEE. The CDR3 loop spans 15 amino acids. In nucleotides, the CDR3 is TGTGCCAGCAGCGTAGGGCAGGGACTCCAAGAGACCCAGTACTTC. Translation gives CASSVGQGLQETQYF. The full variable domain, completed using reference TRBV9 and TRBJ2-5, is DSGVTQTPKHLITATGQRVTLRCSPRSGDLSVYWYQQSLDQGLQFLIQYYNGEERAKGNILERFSAQQFPDLHSELNLSSLELGDSALYFCASSVGQGLQETQYFGPGTRLLVL.

This clone was counted between two and nine times. The rearrangement joins TRBV10-3 to TRBJ1-3; 8 bases are shared with TRBD1. The length of the CDR3 is 14 residues. V shed 7 bases, J shed 2 bases, and the junction held 4 bases outside the gene matches. Germline CDR1 reads ENHRY; CDR2 reads SYGVKD. CDR3: CAIMGQATGNTIYF. CDR3 DNA: TGTGCCATCATGGGACAGGCGACTGGAAACACCATATATTTT.

The chain is built from TRBV18 and TRBJ2-7; 7 bases fit TRBD2. The CDR3 spans 14 residues. CDR1 and CDR2 (germline): KGHSH, LQKENI. V lost 3 bases, J lost 5 bases, and 7 bases stayed unmatched. The CDR3 is CASSPTGGFDEQYF. CDR3 sequence (DNA): TGTGCCAGCTCACCTACGGGGGGTTTCGACGAGCAGTACTTC.

The CDR3 DNA sequence: TGTGCCAGCAGCCCGGAAGACTCCCGGGGGTACGAGCAGTACTTC. It yields the protein CASSPEDSRGYEQYF. The J gene is TRBJ2-7, the V gene TRBV9, with a tentative D call TRBD2 (6 bases). The CDR3 extends over 15 amino acids. CDR1 and CDR2 from the germline V gene are SGDLS and YYNGEE. Between the trimmed V and J ends, which lost 4 bases and 4 bases, there was a span of 18 bases.